Listed below are T cell receptor beta chains from one sample, sequenced in a study of T cell responses to AZD1222 COVID-19 vaccine. Measured with immunoSEQ multiplex PCR; TCRdb has only the in-frame clones, and not every one. The repertoire has 140,000 to 150,000 clones, roughly nine tenths of them found once; the top ten carry roughly 1.7%. The starting material was peripheral blood, obtained on day 0 of AZD1222 vaccination. The receptors stem from an adult in good health. Both conserved end residues are part of each CDR3. Fields, in order: J gene, V gene, CDR3 length, CDR3 protein.

j_call: TRBJ2-7
v_call: TRBV5-1
cdr3_length: 14
cdr3_aa: CASSLAGAYSEQYF

j_call: TRBJ1-5
v_call: TRBV3-1/TRBV3-2
cdr3_length: 17
cdr3_aa: CASSQGGTQGARQPQHF

j_call: TRBJ1-5
v_call: TRBV4-1
cdr3_length: 14
cdr3_aa: CASSQGWGLQPQHF

j_call: TRBJ1-2
v_call: TRBV2
cdr3_length: 12
cdr3_aa: CASSADFYGYTF

j_call: TRBJ1-5
v_call: TRBV30
cdr3_length: 13
cdr3_aa: CTWSVGSNQPQHF

j_call: TRBJ2-5
v_call: TRBV4-1
cdr3_length: 15
cdr3_aa: CASSPVSELEETQYF

j_call: TRBJ1-2
v_call: TRBV28
cdr3_length: 14
cdr3_aa: CASSTTGGARGYTF

j_call: TRBJ2-1
v_call: TRBV3-1/TRBV3-2
cdr3_length: 17
cdr3_aa: CASSQETGSGTYNEQFF

j_call: TRBJ1-2
v_call: TRBV6-5
cdr3_length: 15
cdr3_aa: CTTRMGQALVGGYTF

j_call: TRBJ1-4
v_call: TRBV6-5
cdr3_length: 14
cdr3_aa: CASSNRVAEEKLFF

j_call: TRBJ1-1
v_call: TRBV7-9
cdr3_length: 14
cdr3_aa: CASSLVQVGTEAFF

j_call: TRBJ2-5
v_call: TRBV7-9
cdr3_length: 13
cdr3_aa: CASSRDLGETQYF

j_call: TRBJ1-2
v_call: TRBV28
cdr3_length: 13
cdr3_aa: CASSLVQGRGYTF

j_call: TRBJ1-1
v_call: TRBV18
cdr3_length: 14
cdr3_aa: CASSTGQGVTEAFF

j_call: TRBJ2-7
v_call: TRBV13
cdr3_length: 14
cdr3_aa: CASSPRDRGYEQYF

j_call: TRBJ1-2
v_call: TRBV19
cdr3_length: 14
cdr3_aa: CASVEGGADYGYTF

j_call: TRBJ2-3
v_call: TRBV30
cdr3_length: 15
cdr3_aa: CAWSGTPGPLGTQYF

j_call: TRBJ2-3
v_call: TRBV7-9
cdr3_length: 15
cdr3_aa: CASRMTASSTDTQYF

j_call: TRBJ2-7
v_call: TRBV7-6
cdr3_length: 14
cdr3_aa: CASSLGGEEVEQYF

j_call: TRBJ2-7
v_call: TRBV2
cdr3_length: 14
cdr3_aa: CASSASGSTVEQYF

j_call: TRBJ1-2
v_call: TRBV11-2
cdr3_length: 14
cdr3_aa: CASIATGANYGYTF

j_call: TRBJ2-1
v_call: TRBV28
cdr3_length: 14
cdr3_aa: CASRETSGRDEQFF

j_call: TRBJ2-7
v_call: TRBV11-2
cdr3_length: 15
cdr3_aa: CASRRIAGDSYEQYF

j_call: TRBJ1-3
v_call: TRBV6-1
cdr3_length: 14
cdr3_aa: CASSEGAPRNTIYF